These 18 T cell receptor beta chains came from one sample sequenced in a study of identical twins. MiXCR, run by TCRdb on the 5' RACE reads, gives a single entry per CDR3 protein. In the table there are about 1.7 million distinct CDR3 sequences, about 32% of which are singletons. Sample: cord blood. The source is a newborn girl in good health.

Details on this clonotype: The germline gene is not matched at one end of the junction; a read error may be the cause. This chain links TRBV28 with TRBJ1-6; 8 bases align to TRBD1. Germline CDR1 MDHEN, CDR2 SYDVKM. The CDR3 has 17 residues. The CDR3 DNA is TGTGCCAGCAGTTTACTTCCCCGGGACAGGCATAACTCACCCCTCCACTTT. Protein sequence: CASSLLPRDRHNSPLHF.

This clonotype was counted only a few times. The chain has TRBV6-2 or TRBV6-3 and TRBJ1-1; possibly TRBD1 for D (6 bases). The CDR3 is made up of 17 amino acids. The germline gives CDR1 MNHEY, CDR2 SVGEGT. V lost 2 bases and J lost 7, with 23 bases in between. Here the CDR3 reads CASSYETRQALRNEAFF. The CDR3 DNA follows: TGTGCCAGCAGTTACGAAACCCGACAGGCCCTAAGAAATGAAGCTTTCTTT.

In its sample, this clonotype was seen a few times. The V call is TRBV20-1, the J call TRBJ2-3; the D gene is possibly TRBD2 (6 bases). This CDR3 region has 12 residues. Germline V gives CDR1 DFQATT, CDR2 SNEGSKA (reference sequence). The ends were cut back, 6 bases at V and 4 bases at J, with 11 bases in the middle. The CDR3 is CSAPGLPDTQYF. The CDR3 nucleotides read TGCAGTGCGCCGGGACTGCCAGATACGCAGTATTTT.

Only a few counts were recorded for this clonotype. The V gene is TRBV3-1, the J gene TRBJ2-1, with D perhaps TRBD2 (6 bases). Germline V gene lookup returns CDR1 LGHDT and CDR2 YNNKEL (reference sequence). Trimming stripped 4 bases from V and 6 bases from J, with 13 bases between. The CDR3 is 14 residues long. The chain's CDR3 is CASSRLGVFNEQFF. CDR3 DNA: TGTGCCAGCAGCCGACTAGGGGTCTTCAATGAGCAGTTCTTC.

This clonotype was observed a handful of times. For the CDR3, the DNA is TGTGCCAGCAATCTACCTAGCGGGGGCCAAGAGACCCAGTACTTC. This encodes CASNLPSGGQETQYF. The chain uses TRBV3-1 and TRBJ2-5; 10 bases map to TRBD2. CDR1 LGHDT and CDR2 YNNKEL come from the germline V gene (reference sequence). This CDR3 is 15 amino acids long. V was pared by 7 bases and J by 1 base, with 6 bases of the junction left unmatched.

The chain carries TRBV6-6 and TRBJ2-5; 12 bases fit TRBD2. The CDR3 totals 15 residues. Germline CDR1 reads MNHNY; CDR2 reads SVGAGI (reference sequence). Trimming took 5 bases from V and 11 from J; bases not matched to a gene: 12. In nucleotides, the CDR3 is TGTGCCAGCAGTCCTAGCGGGGGGGCCCCTAATGAGCAGTACTTC. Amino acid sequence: CASSPSGGAPNEQYF.

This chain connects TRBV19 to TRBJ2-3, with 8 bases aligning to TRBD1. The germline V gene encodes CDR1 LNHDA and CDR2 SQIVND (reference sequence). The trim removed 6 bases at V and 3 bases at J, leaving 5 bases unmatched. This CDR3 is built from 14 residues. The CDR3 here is CASRKQGGTDTQYF. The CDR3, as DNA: TGTGCCAGTAGGAAACAGGGGGGAACAGATACGCAGTATTTT. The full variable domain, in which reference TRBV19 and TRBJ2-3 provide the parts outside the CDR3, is DGGITQSPKYLFRKEGQNVTLSCEQNLNHDAMYWYRQDPGQGLRLIYYSQIVNDFQKGDIAEGYSVSREKKESFPLTVTSAQKNPTAFYLCASRKQGGTDTQYFGPGTRLTVL.

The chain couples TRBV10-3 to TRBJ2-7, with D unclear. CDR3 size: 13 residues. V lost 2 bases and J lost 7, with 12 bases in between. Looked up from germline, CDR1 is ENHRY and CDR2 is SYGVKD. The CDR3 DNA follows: TGTGCCATCAGTGAGAGAGAGGTGGATGAGCAGTACTTC. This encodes CAISEREVDEQYF.

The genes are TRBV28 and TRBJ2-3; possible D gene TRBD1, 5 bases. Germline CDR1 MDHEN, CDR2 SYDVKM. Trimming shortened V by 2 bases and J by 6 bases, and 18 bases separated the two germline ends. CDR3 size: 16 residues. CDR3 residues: CASSLGVGSGADTQYF. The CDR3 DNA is TGTGCCAGCAGTTTAGGTGTGGGCAGTGGGGCGGATACGCAGTATTTT.

CDR3 sequence (DNA): TGCGCCAGCAGTCAACCGGGACAGGACCCCATTTTAAACACCGGGGAGCTGTTTTTT. Amino acid sequence: CASSQPGQDPILNTGELFF. The chain links TRBV23-1 to TRBJ2-2, with 8 nucleotides matching TRBD1. TRBV23-1 is sorted into the ORF group, with uncertain function. The V and J ends lost 2 bases and 2 bases, in that order; junction bases with no gene match: 13. The CDR3 is made up of 19 amino acids.

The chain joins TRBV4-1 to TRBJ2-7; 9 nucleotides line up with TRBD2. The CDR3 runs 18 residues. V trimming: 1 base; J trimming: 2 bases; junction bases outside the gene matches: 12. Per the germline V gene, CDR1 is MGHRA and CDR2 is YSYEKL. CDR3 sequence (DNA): TGCGCCAGCAGCCAAGGACCTACCAGACTAGCGGACACCTACGAGCAGTACTTC. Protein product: CASSQGPTRLADTYEQYF.

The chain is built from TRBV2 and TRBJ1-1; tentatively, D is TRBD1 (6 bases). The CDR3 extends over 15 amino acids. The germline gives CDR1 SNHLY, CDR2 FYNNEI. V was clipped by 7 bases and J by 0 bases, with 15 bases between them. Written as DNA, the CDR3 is TGTGCCAGCACCGGGACACGCTTCCTGAACACTGAAGCTTTCTTT. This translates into CASTGTRFLNTEAFF. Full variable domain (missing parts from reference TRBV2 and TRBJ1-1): EPEVTQTPSHQVTQMGQEVILRCVPISNHLYFYWYRQILGQKVEFLVSFYNNEISEKSEIFDDQFSVERPDGSNFTLKIRSTKLEDSAMYFCASTGTRFLNTEAFFGQGTRLTVV.

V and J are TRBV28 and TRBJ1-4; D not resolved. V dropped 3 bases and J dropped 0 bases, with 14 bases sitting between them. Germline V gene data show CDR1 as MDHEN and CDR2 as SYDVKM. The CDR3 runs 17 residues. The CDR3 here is CASSLSRLLATNEKLFF. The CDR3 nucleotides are TGTGCCAGCAGTTTGAGCAGGCTTCTCGCAACTAATGAAAAACTGTTTTTT.

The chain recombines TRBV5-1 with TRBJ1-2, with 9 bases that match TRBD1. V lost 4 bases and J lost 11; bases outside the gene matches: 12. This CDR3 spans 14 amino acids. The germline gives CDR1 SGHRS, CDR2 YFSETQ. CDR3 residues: CASSTLPGQGSYTF. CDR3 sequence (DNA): TGCGCCAGCAGCACCCTTCCGGGACAGGGAAGTTACACCTTC.

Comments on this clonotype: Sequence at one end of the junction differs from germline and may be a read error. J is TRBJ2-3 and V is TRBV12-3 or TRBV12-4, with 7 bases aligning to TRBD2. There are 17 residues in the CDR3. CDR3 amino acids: CASSPPGGLVGTDTQYF. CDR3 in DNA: TGTGCCAGCAGTCCCCCGGGCGGACTAGTGGGCACAGATACGCAGTATTTC.

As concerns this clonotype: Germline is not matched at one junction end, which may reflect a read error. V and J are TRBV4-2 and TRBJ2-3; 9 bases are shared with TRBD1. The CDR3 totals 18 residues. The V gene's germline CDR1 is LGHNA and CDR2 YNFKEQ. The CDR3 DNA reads TGTGCCAGCAGCCAACTAACAGGGGGCGGTTTTAGCACAGATGCGCAGTATTTT. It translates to CASSQLTGGGFSTDAQYF.

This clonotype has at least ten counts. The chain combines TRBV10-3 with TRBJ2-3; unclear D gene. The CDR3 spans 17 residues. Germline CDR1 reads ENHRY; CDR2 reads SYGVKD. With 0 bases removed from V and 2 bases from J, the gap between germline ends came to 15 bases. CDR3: CAISESRLEAVTDTQYF. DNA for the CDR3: TGTGCCATCAGTGAGTCGAGGCTAGAGGCAGTCACAGATACGCAGTATTTT.

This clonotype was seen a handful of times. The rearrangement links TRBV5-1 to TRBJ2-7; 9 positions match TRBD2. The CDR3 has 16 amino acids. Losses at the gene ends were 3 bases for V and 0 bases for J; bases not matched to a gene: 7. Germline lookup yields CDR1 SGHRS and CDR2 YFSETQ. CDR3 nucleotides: TGCGCCAGCAGCTCGACTAGCGGTGGAGCCTCCTACGAGCAGTACTTC. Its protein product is CASSSTSGGASYEQYF. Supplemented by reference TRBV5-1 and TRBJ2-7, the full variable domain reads KAGVTQTPRYLIKTRGQQVTLSCSPISGHRSVSWYQQTPGQGLQFLFEYFSETQRNKGNFPGRFSGRQFSNSRSEMNVSTLELGDSALYLCASSSTSGGASYEQYFGPGTRLTVT.